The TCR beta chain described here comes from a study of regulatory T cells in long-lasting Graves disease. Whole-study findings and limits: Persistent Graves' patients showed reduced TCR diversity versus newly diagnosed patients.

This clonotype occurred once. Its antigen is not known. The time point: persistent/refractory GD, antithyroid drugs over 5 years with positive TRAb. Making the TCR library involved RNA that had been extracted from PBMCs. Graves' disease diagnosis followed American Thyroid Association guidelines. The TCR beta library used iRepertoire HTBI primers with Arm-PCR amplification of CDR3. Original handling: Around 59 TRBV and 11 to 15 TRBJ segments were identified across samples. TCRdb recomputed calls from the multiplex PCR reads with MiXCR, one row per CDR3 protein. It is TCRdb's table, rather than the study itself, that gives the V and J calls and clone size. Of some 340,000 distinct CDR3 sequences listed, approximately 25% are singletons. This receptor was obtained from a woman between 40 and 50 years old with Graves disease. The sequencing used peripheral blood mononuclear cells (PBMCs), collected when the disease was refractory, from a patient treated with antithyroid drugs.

This CDR3 is CASSESRWGPQHF. In DNA form, the CDR3 reads TGCGCCAGCAGTGAGTCGAGGTGGGGGCCCCAGCATTTT. The chain combines TRBV10-1 with TRBJ1-5; D is unresolved. Trimming took 0 bases from V and 9 from J, leaving 9 bases between them. Germline CDR1 and CDR2: WNHNN and SYGVQD (reference sequence). The CDR3 runs 13 residues.